This passage covers 24 T cell receptor beta chains from one sample sequenced in a study of blood T cell repertoires in COVID-19. Profiling relied on immunoSEQ multiplex PCR, and the TCRdb table lists in-frame clones only, not all of them. Of some 210,000 clones in the sample, 84% are singletons; the top ten hold 6% to 8.5%. Sequencing used peripheral blood. The receptors derive from a woman between 45 and 60 years old with active or convalescent COVID-19.

This clone was counted a few times. The genes are TRBV6-5 and TRBJ1-5; TRBD1 matches at 9 bases. The V segment lost 5 bases and the J segment 3 bases; nucleotides outside the gene matches: 2. Germline V gene lookup returns CDR1 MNHEY and CDR2 SVGAGI. The CDR3 covers 14 residues. The CDR3 loop is CASSRTGANQPQHF. CDR3 DNA: TGTGCCAGCAGTAGGACAGGGGCCAATCAGCCCCAGCATTTT.

V gene TRBV5-6 combines with J gene TRBJ1-4, with TRBD1 identical over 7 bases. V lost 2 bases, J lost 4 bases, and 2 bases stayed unmatched. The germline V gene encodes CDR1 SGHDT and CDR2 YYEEEE. CDR3 length: 14 residues. The CDR3, as DNA: TGTGCCAGCAGCTTCCGGGACAGTAATGAAAAACTGTTTTTT. It encodes CASSFRDSNEKLFF. Combining the CDR3 with reference TRBV5-6 and TRBJ1-4 gives the whole variable domain DAGVTQSPTHLIKTRGQQVTLRCSPKSGHDTVSWYQQALGQGPQFIFQYYEEEERQRGNFPDRFSGHQFPNYSSELNVNALLLGDSALYLCASSFRDSNEKLFFGSGTQLSVL.

This clone was detected only once. The V and J genes are TRBV3-1 (or the pseudogene TRBV3-2) and TRBJ2-1, with 14 bases lining up with TRBD2. Per the germline V gene, CDR1 is LGHDT and CDR2 is YNNKEL (reference sequence). V gave up 6 bases and J gave up 0 bases; unmatched junction bases: 10. This CDR3 region has 19 residues. CDR3 sequence: CASSPPGLAGVSSYNEQFF. CDR3 in DNA: TGTGCCAGCAGTCCCCCGGGACTAGCGGGGGTGAGCTCCTACAATGAGCAGTTCTTC.

V is TRBV2 and J is TRBJ1-5, with TRBD1 matching over 8 bases. Trimming removed 5 bases from V and 7 bases from J; junction bases left unmatched: 7. Germline CDR1 SNHLY, CDR2 FYNNEI. The CDR3 has 14 amino acids. The CDR3 DNA follows: TGTGCCAGCAGTCAACAGGGGGGGGTCCAGCCCCAGCATTTT. This encodes CASSQQGGVQPQHF.

CDR3: CASSYGTGAGNTIYF. CDR3 bases: TGTGCCAGCAGTTACGGGACAGGGGCTGGAAACACCATATATTTT. V and J are TRBV6-5 and TRBJ1-3; 10 nucleotides match TRBD1. Trimming removed 2 bases from V and 2 bases from J; junction bases left unmatched: 0. The CDR3 length is 15 residues. The germline V gene encodes CDR1 MNHEY and CDR2 SVGAGI.

V gene TRBV18 combines with J gene TRBJ1-2, with D tentatively TRBD1 (6 bases). V was cut by 3 bases and J by 1 base, with 12 bases left in between. The CDR3 is made up of 15 amino acids. In germline, CDR1 is KGHSH, CDR2 LQKENI. The chain's CDR3 is CASSPNSQGNYGYTF. CDR3 DNA sequence: TGTGCCAGCTCACCGAATTCACAGGGTAACTATGGCTACACCTTC.

This clone was observed a few times. J is TRBJ1-6 and V is TRBV9, with TRBD1 matching 7 bases. Germline CDR1 SGDLS, CDR2 YYNGEE. J lost 6 bases, V lost 2 bases, and 8 bases had no gene match. The CDR3 extends over 16 amino acids. The CDR3 bases are TGTGCCAGCAGCGTGAGGGGGGACAGCGGTAATTCACCCCTCCACTTT. Translating it yields CASSVRGDSGNSPLHF.

V is TRBV5-4 and J is TRBJ2-1; 8 bases fit TRBD2. Per germline, CDR1 SGHNT and CDR2 YYREEE (reference sequence). J was trimmed by 15 bases and V by 4 bases; bases with no gene match: 9. This CDR3 comprises 12 residues. DNA of the CDR3: TGTGCCAGCAGCCCGCCGGGAGGGCCGGTGTTCTTC. The encoded protein is CASSPPGGPVFF.

This rearrangement joins TRBV2 to TRBJ2-1; D perhaps matches TRBD2 (6 bases). The CDR3 consists of 15 residues. V was shortened by 6 bases and J by 0 bases, with 12 bases between the two germline ends. The germline CDR1 and CDR2 sequences are SNHLY and FYNNEI. The CDR3 bases are TGTGCCAGCAGGGCGCAGGAGGGCTCCTACAATGAGCAGTTCTTC. Residues: CASRAQEGSYNEQFF. The full variable domain, rest sourced from reference TRBV2 and TRBJ2-1, is EPEVTQTPSHQVTQMGQEVILRCVPISNHLYFYWYRQILGQKVEFLVSFYNNEISEKSEIFDDQFSVERPDGSNFTLKIRSTKLEDSAMYFCASRAQEGSYNEQFFGPGTRLTVL.

This clone was seen only a few times. The chain uses TRBV28 and TRBJ1-4; no reliable D call. Trimming stripped 3 bases from V and 0 bases from J, with 8 bases between. CDR3 length: 15 amino acids. In germline, CDR1 is MDHEN, CDR2 SYDVKM. The CDR3 DNA reads as TGTGCCAGCAGTTTCTCCGGGTCAACTAATGAAAAACTGTTTTTT. As protein: CASSFSGSTNEKLFF.

In its sample, this clone was seen once. The V call is TRBV3-1 (or the pseudogene TRBV3-2), the J call TRBJ2-2, with 12 bases lining up with TRBD2. V lost 3 bases, J lost 4 bases, and 3 bases stayed unmatched. CDR1 is LGHDT, CDR2 YNNKEL, per germline (reference sequence). This CDR3 spans 16 amino acids. CDR3 coding DNA: TGTGCCAGCAGCCAGACTAGCGGGAGAGCCACCGGGGAGCTGTTTTTT. Translated: CASSQTSGRATGELFF.

The chain links TRBV3-1 (or the pseudogene TRBV3-2) to TRBJ1-1; D is unresolved. V was trimmed by 0 bases and J by 8 bases, leaving 13 bases between them. This CDR3 spans 14 amino acids. The germline gives CDR1 LGHDT, CDR2 YNNKEL (reference sequence). The CDR3 DNA sequence: TGTGCCAGCAGCCAAGATTTCGGGAGTGGGGAAGCTTTCTTT. Its protein product is CASSQDFGSGEAFF.

V usage is TRBV7-8 and J usage is TRBJ1-6; tentatively, D is TRBD1 (6 bases). Trimming cost V 7 bases and J 0 bases, with 16 bases left between them. CDR3 length: 17 residues. Germline lookup yields CDR1 SGHVS and CDR2 FQNEAQ. The CDR3 nucleotides are TGTGCCAGCACCCTAGGGACAATGAGCTCCTATAATTCACCCCTCCACTTT. Encoded protein: CASTLGTMSSYNSPLHF. Complete variable domain (other parts from reference TRBV7-8 and TRBJ1-6): GAGVSQSPRYKVAKRGQDVALRCDPISGHVSLFWYQQALGQGPEFLTYFQNEAQLDKSGLPSDRFFAERPEGSVSTLKIQRTQQEDSAVYLCASTLGTMSSYNSPLHFGNGTRLTVT.

The V and J genes are TRBV7-9 and TRBJ2-7, with D possibly TRBD2 on 6 matching bases. The germline V gene encodes CDR1 SEHNR and CDR2 FQNEAQ (reference sequence). V lost 0 bases to trimming and J lost 0 bases, with 12 bases between them. The CDR3 is 16 residues long. The CDR3: CASSLASGSSSYEQYF. The CDR3 nucleotides are TGTGCCAGCAGCTTAGCGAGCGGGTCTAGCTCCTACGAGCAGTACTTC. Full variable domain (missing parts from reference TRBV7-9 and TRBJ2-7): DTGVSQNPRHKITKRGQNVTFRCDPISEHNRLYWYRQTLGQGPEFLTYFQNEAQLEKSRLLSDRFSAERPKGSFSTLEIQRTEQGDSAMYLCASSLASGSSSYEQYFGPGTRLTVT.

CDR3 loop: CASSRGLAGVYNEQFF. The CDR3 DNA reads TGTGCCAGCAGCCGCGGACTAGCGGGAGTCTACAATGAGCAGTTCTTC. J is TRBJ2-1 and V is TRBV3-1 (or the pseudogene TRBV3-2); 13 nucleotides align to TRBD2. The V gene's germline CDR1 is LGHDT and CDR2 YNNKEL (reference sequence). CDR3 size: 16 residues. The V segment lost 4 bases and the J segment 3 bases; nucleotides outside the gene matches: 3.

CDR3 sequence reads: CATSDSKRGGLVEKLFF. The CDR3 DNA reads TGTGCCACCAGTGATTCTAAGCGGGGCGGCCTTGTGGAAAAACTGTTTTTT. This chain joins TRBV24-1 and TRBJ1-4, with D perhaps TRBD1 (5 bases). Trimming shortened V by 2 bases and J by 8 bases, and 20 bases separated the two germline ends. This CDR3 contains 17 residues. CDR1 KGHDR and CDR2 SFDVKD come from the germline V gene.

The chain joins TRBV10-1 to TRBJ2-7, with 11 positions matching TRBD2. V shed 4 bases and J 2 bases; nucleotides not matched to a gene: 7. The CDR3 length is 16 residues. Germline V gene sequence: CDR1 WNHNN, CDR2 SYGVQD (reference sequence). The CDR3, as DNA: TGCGCCAGCAGTGCTAGCGGGAGGCCCCACCCCTACGAGCAGTACTTC. Protein: CASSASGRPHPYEQYF.

This rearrangement joins TRBV5-4 to TRBJ2-5; D gene unclear. This CDR3 contains 14 residues. Per the germline V gene, CDR1 is SGHNT and CDR2 is YYREEE (reference sequence). V was pared by 0 bases and J by 1 base, with 7 bases between. CDR3 DNA sequence: TGTGCCAGCAGCTTGGGACTTTTCCAAGAGACCCAGTACTTC. Translation: CASSLGLFQETQYF.

This chain links TRBV24-1 with TRBJ2-3, with TRBD2 identical over 8 bases. From germline, CDR1 is KGHDR and CDR2 SFDVKD. The CDR3 runs to 14 residues. J was trimmed by 0 bases and V by 12 bases; bases with no gene match: 7. CDR3 coding DNA: TGTGCCGTCGGTAGCGGGATGAGCACAGATACGCAGTATTTT. Translating gives CAVGSGMSTDTQYF.

Ten or more counts support this clone. The J gene is TRBJ1-2, the V gene TRBV6-5; 9 positions agree with TRBD1. The CDR3 runs to 14 residues. Germline CDR1 is MNHEY and CDR2 is SVGAGI. V trimming: 6 bases; J trimming: 2 bases; junction bases outside the gene matches: 4. The CDR3 DNA follows: TGTGCCAGCAGACACGGGACAGGGAACTATGGCTACACCTTC. Translating it yields CASRHGTGNYGYTF.

The rearrangement links TRBV27 to TRBJ1-4, with D perhaps TRBD1 (6 bases). Per the germline V gene, CDR1 is MNHEY and CDR2 is SMNVEV (reference sequence). The CDR3 is 15 residues long. V was shortened by 4 bases and J by 3 bases, with 12 bases between the two germline ends. CDR3 DNA sequence: TGTGCCAGCAGTTCAGGGGAAGGGTCTAATGAAAAACTGTTTTTT. Amino acid sequence: CASSSGEGSNEKLFF.

The chain is built from TRBV12-3 or TRBV12-4 and TRBJ1-2; the D gene is possibly TRBD1 (6 bases). V was cut by 3 bases and J by 2 bases, with 7 bases left in between. The CDR3 consists of 13 residues. The chain's CDR3 is CASSFQGNYGYTF. CDR3 nucleotide sequence: TGTGCCAGCAGTTTTCAGGGGAACTATGGCTACACCTTC.

The chain uses TRBV28 and TRBJ1-5; tentative D call: TRBD1 (5 bases). V was cut by 7 bases and J by 6 bases, with 16 bases left in between. The CDR3 loop spans 14 amino acids. CDR1 and CDR2 (germline): MDHEN, SYDVKM. The CDR3 DNA is TGTGCCAGCACCCAATCTCCAAGGGGTCAGCCCCAGCATTTT. Translation: CASTQSPRGQPQHF.

The chain carries TRBV6-5 and TRBJ2-7, with a tentative D call TRBD2 (5 bases). With 10 bases removed from V and 4 bases from J, the gap between germline ends came to 17 bases. This CDR3 spans 13 amino acids. Germline CDR1 reads MNHEY; CDR2 reads SVGAGI. The CDR3 here is CATRASRIYEQYF. The CDR3 DNA reads TGTGCCACGCGGGCTAGCAGGATATACGAGCAGTACTTC.